A single sample gave rise to the 9 T cell receptor beta chains below, sequenced in a study of CD8 T cells in ankylosing spondylitis. General study findings and limits: The study identified a TCR beta motif of roughly eight highly homologous variants that appeared characteristic of ankylosing spondylitis blood.

Each CDR3 protein gets one entry after TCRdb re-called the 5' RACE reads with MiXCR. This sample has approximately 550,000 distinct CDR3 sequences; roughly 13% occur once, and the top ten carry nearly 7%. No cognate antigen is known for these TCRs. What was sequenced was blood, either unsorted or a sorted T cell fraction (not recorded which). The origin of the receptors is a male donor with ankylosing spondylitis.

This clonotype was picked up a small number of times. This chain connects TRBV20-1 to TRBJ2-1, with 16 bases identical to TRBD2. Germline trimming cut 6 bases from V and 6 bases from J; bases unmatched to any gene: 8. Germline lookup yields CDR1 DFQATT and CDR2 SNEGSKA (reference sequence). This CDR3 region has 16 residues. The CDR3 sequence is CSAPGTSGRVSNEQFF. The CDR3 region has the DNA TGCAGTGCGCCCGGGACTAGCGGGAGGGTGAGCAATGAGCAGTTCTTC.

The chain carries TRBV10-1 and TRBJ2-6; D not certain. Germline V gene data show CDR1 as WNHNN and CDR2 as SYGVQD (reference sequence). V was pared by 3 bases and J by 2 bases, with 8 bases between. CDR3 size: 15 residues. The CDR3 DNA follows: TGCGCCAGCAGTGACAACGGCCCTGGGGCCAACGTCCTGACTTTC. It is translated as CASSDNGPGANVLTF.

This clonotype was counted ten times or more. J is TRBJ2-7 and V is TRBV3-1, with D unresolved. This CDR3 has 11 residues. Trimming removed 3 bases from V and 3 bases from J, with 3 bases in between. Per the germline V gene, CDR1 is LGHDT and CDR2 is YNNKEL (reference sequence). CDR3 nucleotides: TGTGCCAGCAGCCACATCTACGAGCAGTACTTC. Encoded protein: CASSHIYEQYF.

This clonotype has at least ten counts. This chain uses TRBV5-1 with TRBJ1-1; 7 nucleotides align to TRBD1. The trim removed 4 bases at V and 3 bases at J, leaving 12 bases unmatched. The CDR3 totals 16 residues. Germline assignment: CDR1 SGHRS and CDR2 YFSETQ. CDR3 residues: CASSSHRGGIDTEAFF. CDR3 in DNA: TGCGCCAGCAGCAGTCACAGGGGTGGTATTGACACTGAAGCTTTCTTT.

In this sample, this clonotype turned up many times. This chain links TRBV29-1 with TRBJ2-3; D call uncertain. This CDR3 contains 15 residues. Between the trimmed V and J ends, which lost 0 bases and 4 bases, there was a span of 14 bases. CDR1 is SQVTM, CDR2 ANQGSEA, per germline. The CDR3 here is CSVEDPEPMADTQYF. Here the CDR3 DNA reads TGCAGCGTTGAAGATCCCGAGCCCATGGCAGATACGCAGTATTTT.

This chain connects TRBV4-1 to TRBJ1-4; 9 positions agree with TRBD1. V lost 6 bases and J lost 11; bases outside the gene matches: 13. CDR1 and CDR2 from the germline V gene are MGHRA and YSYEKL. This CDR3 has 15 amino acids. This CDR3 reads CASSITTGGNRKLFF. In DNA form, the CDR3 reads TGCGCCAGCAGTATCACCACAGGGGGCAATAGGAAACTGTTTTTT.

This rearrangement joins TRBV5-1 to TRBJ1-4, with a tentative D call TRBD1 (6 bases). The CDR3 has 14 residues. Trimming cost V 1 base and J 4 bases, with 8 bases left between them. Germline V gene lookup returns CDR1 SGHRS and CDR2 YFSETQ. CDR3 amino acids: CASSLPQGNEKLFF. CDR3 coding DNA: TGCGCCAGCAGCTTGCCACAGGGTAATGAAAAACTGTTTTTT.

At least ten counts were recorded for this clonotype. V gene TRBV12-3 or TRBV12-4 combines with J gene TRBJ2-5; D remains unclear. The V end lost 2 bases, the J end lost 3 bases, and 4 bases lay between the germline ends. This CDR3 contains 12 residues. In DNA form, the CDR3 reads TGTGCCAGCAGTTTAACAGAAGAGACCCAGTACTTC. It is translated as CASSLTEETQYF.

This clonotype was picked up a small number of times. The chain joins TRBV3-1 to TRBJ2-2; 12 bases are shared with TRBD2. The CDR3 length is 20 residues. V shed 2 bases and J 6 bases; nucleotides not matched to a gene: 16. Germline V CDR1 and CDR2: LGHDT, YNNKEL (reference sequence). The CDR3, as DNA: TGTGCCAGCAGCCAATCGGGACAGCTAGCGGGAGGGAATAGTGCCGGGGAGCTGTTTTTT. Translated: CASSQSGQLAGGNSAGELFF. Using reference TRBV3-1 and TRBJ2-2 for the parts outside the CDR3, the full variable domain is DTAVSQTPKYLVTQMGNDKSIKCEQNLGHDTMYWYKQDSKKFLKIMFSYNNKELIINETVPNRFSPKSPDKAHLNLHINSLELGDSAVYFCASSQSGQLAGGNSAGELFFGEGSRLTVL.